This entry concerns a single TCR beta chain. The sample comes from a study of low-dose radiotherapy and immunotherapy resistance in tumors. TRAV and TRBV primers primed cDNA for both TCRalpha and TCRbeta. Amplification, which lasted 20 to 25 PCR cycles, used a constant-region primer and V-primer adapter to amplify TCRs. TCRdb reanalysed the reads using MiXCR and keeps one entry per CDR3 protein. Of 64,000 or so distinct CDR3 sequences in the sample, more than 20% were seen once. The sample's time point: before trial treatment. The receptor comes from a male donor with rectosigmoid adenocarcinoma. Sequencing was performed on PBMCs, taken before treatment.

The CDR3 coding sequence is TGTGCCATCAGTGCGTCCCGGGCGGGGGGGACTGAAGCTTTCTTT. It encodes CAISASRAGGTEAFF. This sequence joins TRBV10-3 and TRBJ1-1, with a weak D call TRBD1 (5 bases). CDR3 length equals 15 residues. Trimming left V 4 bases short and J 5 bases short, with 17 bases between. Germline values: CDR1 ENHRY, CDR2 SYGVKD.